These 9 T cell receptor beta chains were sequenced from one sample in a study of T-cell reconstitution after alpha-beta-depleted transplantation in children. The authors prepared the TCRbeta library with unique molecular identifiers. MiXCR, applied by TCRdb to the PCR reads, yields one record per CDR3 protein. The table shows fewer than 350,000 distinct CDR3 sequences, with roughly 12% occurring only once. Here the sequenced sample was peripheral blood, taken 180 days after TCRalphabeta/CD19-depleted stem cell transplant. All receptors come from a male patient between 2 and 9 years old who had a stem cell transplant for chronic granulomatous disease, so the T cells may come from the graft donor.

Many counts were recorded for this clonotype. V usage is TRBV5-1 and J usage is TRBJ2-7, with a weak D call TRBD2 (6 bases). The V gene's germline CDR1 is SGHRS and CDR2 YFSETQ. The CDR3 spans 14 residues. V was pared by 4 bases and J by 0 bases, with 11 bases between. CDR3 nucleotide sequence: TGCGCCAGCAGCCGGGAGAGGAGCTCCTACGAGCAGTACTTC. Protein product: CASSRERSSYEQYF.

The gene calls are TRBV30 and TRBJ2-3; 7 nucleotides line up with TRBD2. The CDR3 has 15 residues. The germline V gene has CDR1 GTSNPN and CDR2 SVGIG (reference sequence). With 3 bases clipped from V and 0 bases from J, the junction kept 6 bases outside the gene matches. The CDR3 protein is CAWRKAGLSTDTQYF. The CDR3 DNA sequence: TGTGCCTGGAGAAAAGCGGGGCTTAGCACAGATACGCAGTATTTT.

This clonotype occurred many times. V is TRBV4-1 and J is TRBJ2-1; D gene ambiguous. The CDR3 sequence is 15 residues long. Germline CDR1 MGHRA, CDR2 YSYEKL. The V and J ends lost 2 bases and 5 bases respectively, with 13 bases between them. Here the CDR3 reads CASSQIGSRNNEQFF. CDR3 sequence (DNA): TGCGCCAGCAGCCAAATTGGTAGCAGGAACAATGAGCAGTTCTTC.

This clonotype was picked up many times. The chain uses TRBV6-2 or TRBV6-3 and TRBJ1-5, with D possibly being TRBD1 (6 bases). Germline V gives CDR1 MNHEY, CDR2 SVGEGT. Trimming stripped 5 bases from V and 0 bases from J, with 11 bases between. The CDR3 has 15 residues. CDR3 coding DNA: TGTGCCAGCAGTACGGACAGCCATAGCAATCAGCCCCAGCATTTT. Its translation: CASSTDSHSNQPQHF.

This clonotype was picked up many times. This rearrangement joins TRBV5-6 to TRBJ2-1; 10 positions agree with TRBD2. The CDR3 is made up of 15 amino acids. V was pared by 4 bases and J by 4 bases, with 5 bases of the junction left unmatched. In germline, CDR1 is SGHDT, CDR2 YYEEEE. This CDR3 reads CASSPSGRVYNEQFF. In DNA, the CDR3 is TGTGCCAGCAGCCCCAGCGGGAGGGTATACAATGAGCAGTTCTTC.

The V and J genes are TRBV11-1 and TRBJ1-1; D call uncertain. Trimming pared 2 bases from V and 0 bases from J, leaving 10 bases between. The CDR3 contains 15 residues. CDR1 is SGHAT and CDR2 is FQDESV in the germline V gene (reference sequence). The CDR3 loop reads CASSLRTALNTEAFF. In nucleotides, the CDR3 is TGTGCCAGCAGCTTAAGAACAGCGTTGAACACTGAAGCTTTCTTT.

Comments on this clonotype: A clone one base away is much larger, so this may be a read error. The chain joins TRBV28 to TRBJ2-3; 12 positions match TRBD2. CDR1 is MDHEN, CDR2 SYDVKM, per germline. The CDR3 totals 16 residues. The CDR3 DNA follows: TGTGCCGGCAGTCCCCTAGCGGGAGGGAGCACAGATACGCAGTATTTT. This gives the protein CAGSPLAGGSTDTQYF. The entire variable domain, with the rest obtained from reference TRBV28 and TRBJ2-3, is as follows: DVKVTQSSRYLVKRTGEKVFLECVQDMDHENMFWYRQDPGLGLRLIYFSYDVKMKEKGDIPEGYSVSREKKERFSLILESASTNQTSMYLCAGSPLAGGSTDTQYFGPGTRLTVL.

The CDR3 DNA reads as TGTGCCAGGAGCTCCGGCCCAGATACGCAGTATTTT. It codes for CARSSGPDTQYF. The chain has TRBV4-2 and TRBJ2-3; no firm D call. V lost 9 bases and J 4 bases, leaving 11 bases between the germline ends. The CDR3 sequence is 12 residues long. Germline CDR1 is LGHNA and CDR2 is YNFKEQ.

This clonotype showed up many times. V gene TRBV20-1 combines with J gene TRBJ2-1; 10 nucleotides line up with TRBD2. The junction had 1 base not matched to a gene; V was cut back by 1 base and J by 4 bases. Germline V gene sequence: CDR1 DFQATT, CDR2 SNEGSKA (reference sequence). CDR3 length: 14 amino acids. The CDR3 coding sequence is TGCAGTGCTAGAGCACTAGCGGGATACAATGAGCAGTTCTTC. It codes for CSARALAGYNEQFF.